This note documents a single T cell receptor (beta chain) sequence. Its cognate antigen is unknown. The CDR3 runs 16 residues. Germline V gene data show CDR1 as LNHNV and CDR2 as YYDKDF (reference sequence). With 5 bases clipped from V and 5 bases from J, the junction kept 14 bases outside the gene matches. This specimen comes from a study of shared clonotypes between healthy human individuals. Selected positively for CCR7 and CD45RO-negative, naive CD8 cells excluded terminally differentiated effector memory CD45RA+ cells. The data were produced by immunoSEQ multiplex PCR, yet TCRdb's version contains in-frame clones alone and is incomplete. The sample comprises some 630,000 clones, about 95% of which are singletons, and 0.11% rests with the top ten. Study results and limitations: Of the naive CD4 clonotypes, roughly 5.2% were shared across four donors.

This receptor was taken from a woman in her twenties or thirties in good health. Sequencing was performed on naive CD8+ T cells sorted from blood. This rearrangement joins TRBV15 to TRBJ2-7, with 8 bases identical to TRBD1. CDR3: CATSPGGPLSLNEQYF. Here the CDR3 DNA reads TGTGCCACCAGCCCAGGGGGCCCCCTCTCTTTGAACGAGCAGTACTTC.